Listed below are T cell receptor beta chains from one sample, sequenced in a study of glioma-infiltrating T cells after dendritic cell vaccination. Clones were read by immunoSEQ multiplex PCR, and TCRdb kept only the in-frame ones, dropping some. The table shows 71,000 or so clones, with around 86% occurring only once. The specimen comprised blood, sampled before dendritic cell vaccination. These receptor sequences come from a human donor with glioblastoma. Each CDR3 is given with its conserved first and last residue. D genes are given only for firm matches. A clone size is listed for some rows: how often the clone was seen (once, few, many), or a class if it is expanded.

j_call | v_call | clone_size | d_call | cdr3_nt | cdr3_aa
TRBJ1-1 | TRBV4-3 | few | TRBD1 | TGCGCCAGCAGCAAGACAGGGACGATGACTGAAGCTTTCTTT | CASSKTGTMTEAFF
TRBJ2-5 | TRBV7-9 | NA | TRBD1 | TGTGCCAGCAGCCCCAGAGAGGGGACAGGGCTGTACTTC | CASSPREGTGLYF
TRBJ2-7 | TRBV13 | NA | TRBD1 | TGTGCCAGCAGCCCATCGGACAGGGGCACCTACGAGCAGTACTTC | CASSPSDRGTYEQYF
TRBJ2-7 | TRBV6-6 | NA | TRBD1 | TGTGCCAGCAGTGGTCAAGGGGACAGCGAGCAGTACTTC | CASSGQGDSEQYF
TRBJ1-2 | TRBV6-5 | NA | TRBD1 | TGTGCCAGCAGTTACTCCGGGACAGGGGAAGGCTACACCTTC | CASSYSGTGEGYTF
TRBJ2-7 | TRBV30 | NA | NA | TGTGCCTGGGTCGGACAAATCTCCTACGAGCAGTACTTC | CAWVGQISYEQYF
TRBJ2-7 | TRBV11-2 | NA | NA | TGTGCCAGCAGCCTAACGACACCAACCTACGAGCAGTACTTC | CASSLTTPTYEQYF
TRBJ2-1 | TRBV5-1 | NA | TRBD2 | TGCGCCAGCAGCTTGTCGGGACTAGCCTACAATGAGCAGTTCTTC | CASSLSGLAYNEQFF
TRBJ1-6 | TRBV5-4 | once | TRBD1 | TGTGCCAGCAGCTCGGATCACAGGGGATTTGAACCCCTCCACTTT | CASSSDHRGFEPLHF
TRBJ1-4 | TRBV7-7 | NA | NA | TGTGCCAGCAGCGAAGGGGGTTCAACTAATGAAAAACTGTTTTTT | CASSEGGSTNEKLFF
TRBJ2-5 | TRBV7-6 | NA | NA | TGTGCCAGCAGCTCTCAAGAGACCCAGTACTTC | CASSSQETQYF
TRBJ2-7 | TRBV2 | NA | TRBD1 | TGTGCCAGCAGTGCGGACAGGGATTCCTACGAGCAGTACTTC | CASSADRDSYEQYF
TRBJ2-1 | TRBV9 | once | TRBD1 | TGTGCCAGCAGCGTAGTAGGACAGGGGTGGAATGAGCAGTTCTTC | CASSVVGQGWNEQFF
TRBJ1-4 | TRBV5-1 | once | NA | TGCGCCAGCAGCTTGGGGTCAGCTAATGAAAAACTGTTTTTT | CASSLGSANEKLFF
TRBJ2-2 | TRBV9 | once | TRBD1 | TGTGCCAGCAGCGTAGGGACAGGGGCGAACACCGGGGAGCTGTTTTTT | CASSVGTGANTGELFF
TRBJ1-4 | TRBV4-1 | NA | TRBD1 | TGCGCCAGCAGCTTCGGACAGGGAGGAGAAAAACTGTTTTTT | CASSFGQGGEKLFF
TRBJ2-7 | TRBV7-9 | NA | TRBD1 | TGTGCCAGCAGTCCAGTTGACAGGGGGGGCACCTACGAGCAGTACTTC | CASSPVDRGGTYEQYF
TRBJ1-2 | TRBV2 | medium-sized | NA | TGTGCCAGCAGTGAAGGGACAGATAGGGGCTACACCTTC | CASSEGTDRGYTF
TRBJ2-5 | TRBV5-6 | NA | TRBD2 | TGTGCCAGCAGCTCCCTGGGAGCCACTAGCGGGGTAGAGACCCAGTACTTC | CASSSLGATSGVETQYF
TRBJ2-3 | TRBV7-6 | NA | NA | TGTGCCAGCAGCTTATTAATTGATGCGGCGGGCTCGCAGTATTTT | CASSLLIDAAGSQYF
TRBJ2-1 | TRBV6-5 | NA | TRBD1 | TGTGCCAGCAGTTTGGACAGGCCAAGCTCCTACAATGAGCAGTTCTTC | CASSLDRPSSYNEQFF
TRBJ2-6 | TRBV21-1 | few | NA | TGTGCCAGCAGAGTGCTTTTAGCTCAACAAAGTCGGGCCAACGTCCTGACTTTC | CASRVLLAQQSRANVLTF
TRBJ2-1 | TRBV7-9 | NA | NA | TGTGCCAGCAGCCCTTCGGCGCTTAGCGCCTATAGGGAGCAGTTCTTC | CASSPSALSAYREQFF
TRBJ1-5 | TRBV15 | NA | NA | NA | CATSRGAWGGGNQPQHF
TRBJ2-1 | TRBV7-6 | few | TRBD1 | TGTGCCAGCAGCTTATTAGGCGGGACAGGGTCCAATGAGCAGTTCTTC | CASSLLGGTGSNEQFF
TRBJ2-1 | TRBV7-3 | NA | TRBD2 | TGTGCCAGCAGCCCAAGCGGGGGGGCCGATTACGGTGAGCAGTTCTTC | CASSPSGGADYGEQFF
TRBJ2-2 | TRBV7-3 | NA | TRBD1 | TGTGCCAGCAGCCTCGGGACAGGGGGCTCCGGGGAGCTGTTTTTT | CASSLGTGGSGELFF
TRBJ1-1 | TRBV7-9 | NA | NA | TGTGCCAGCAGCTTCGACTTGAACACTGAAGCTTTCTTT | CASSFDLNTEAFF
TRBJ1-4 | TRBV5-8 | NA | NA | TGTGCCAGCAGCCCAGGGGAAAAACTGTTTTTT | CASSPGEKLFF
TRBJ2-2 | TRBV5-4 | NA | NA | TGTGCCAGCAGCTTGGGAGGGCTTGCGACCGGGGAGCTGTTTTTT | CASSLGGLATGELFF
TRBJ2-2 | TRBV19 | NA | TRBD1 | TGTGCCAGTAGTAAGACAGGGGCTTTTAACACCGGGGAGCTGTTTTTT | CASSKTGAFNTGELFF
TRBJ2-7 | TRBV4-2 | NA | NA | TGTGCCAGCAGCCAAGAAAATGAAGCCTTCTACGAGCAGTACTTC | CASSQENEAFYEQYF
TRBJ1-5 | TRBV2 | few | NA | TGTGCCAGCAGTGTTGGCCCTTACCCCCAGCATTTT | CASSVGPYPQHF
TRBJ1-6 | TRBV9 | once | NA | TGTGCCAGCAGCGTTCCAGGGAATTCACCCCTCCACTTT | CASSVPGNSPLHF
TRBJ1-6 | TRBV2 | NA | TRBD1 | TGTGCCAGCAGTCCCAGGGGGCGTGAGTATAATTCACCCCTCCACTTT | CASSPRGREYNSPLHF
TRBJ1-2 | TRBV19 | NA | NA | TGTGCCAGTAGTCCGCTGGACAGAAACTATGGCTACACCTTC | CASSPLDRNYGYTF
TRBJ2-5 | TRBV5-6 | NA | TRBD2 | TGTGCCAGCAGCTTGTCGGGAGGGGTCCACACCCAGTACTTC | CASSLSGGVHTQYF
TRBJ1-2 | TRBV15 | NA | NA | TGTGCCACCAGCTTGCAGAGAGGGTGTGGAAAGACCTATGGCTACACCTTC | CATSLQRGCGKTYGYTF
TRBJ1-2 | TRBV6-5 | NA | NA | TGTGCCAGCAGTTCAGACTATGGCTACACCTTC | CASSSDYGYTF
TRBJ1-1 | TRBV5-4 | NA | NA | TGTGCCAGCAGCCTCGGGGGGCGTGCAATGAACACTGAAGCTTTCTTT | CASSLGGRAMNTEAFF
TRBJ1-1 | TRBV18 | NA | TRBD1 | TGTGCCAGCTCACCAACCCAGGACAGGGTGAGGGCTGAAGCTTTCTTT | CASSPTQDRVRAEAFF
TRBJ1-2 | TRBV5-3 | NA | TRBD1 | TGTGCCAGAAGCTTGGAGCCCGGACAGGGGGTACTCCCCACCAACTATGGCTACACCTTC | CARSLEPGQGVLPTNYGYTF
TRBJ2-1 | TRBV2 | NA | TRBD2 | TGTGCCAGCAGGATGAACTGGGGGGGGAGGTGGCAGTTCTTC | CASRMNWGGRWQFF
TRBJ2-4 | TRBV11-2 | NA | TRBD1 | TGTGCCAGCAGCTTAGGAGGGACAGCAAACATTCAGTACTTC | CASSLGGTANIQYF